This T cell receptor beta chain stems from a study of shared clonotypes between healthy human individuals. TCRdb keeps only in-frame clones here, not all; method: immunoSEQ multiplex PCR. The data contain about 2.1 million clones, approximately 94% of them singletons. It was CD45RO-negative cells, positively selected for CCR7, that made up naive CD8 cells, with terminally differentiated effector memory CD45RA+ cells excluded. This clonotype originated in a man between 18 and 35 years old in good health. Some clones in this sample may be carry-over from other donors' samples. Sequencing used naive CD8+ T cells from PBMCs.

Written as DNA, the CDR3 is TGTGCCAGCAGCGCGGGAGCTAGGGCTTTCTTT. It translates to CASSAGARAFF. This sequence joins TRBV9 and TRBJ1-1; D unclear. The CDR3 sequence is 11 residues long. Trimming took off 3 bases at V and 11 bases at J, with 11 bases between the two ends. Germline V CDR1 and CDR2: SGDLS, YYNGEE.